Described below is a single T cell receptor beta chain sequence and its context. The protocol was immunoSEQ multiplex PCR, while the TCRdb copy is restricted to in-frame clones and leaves out a portion. Here the sample spans 180,000 or so clones, approximately 88% being singletons. The V end was cut by 8 bases, the J end by 4 bases, with 11 bases between. This CDR3 contains 12 residues. CDR1 MNHEY and CDR2 SMNVEV come from the germline V gene (reference sequence). The data were taken from a study of blood T cell repertoires in COVID-19. The source of this sequence is a woman aged 55-70 years who had recovered from COVID-19. This chain joins TRBV27 and TRBJ1-2; no clear D gene. Sequences were obtained from PBMCs or T cells enriched from blood (not recorded which). The CDR3 loop reads CASRGMGYGYTF. The CDR3 DNA reads as TGTGCCAGCCGCGGGATGGGCTATGGCTACACCTTC.